The rows below give T cell receptor beta chains drawn from one sample of a study of CD8 T cells in Susac syndrome. TCRdb reprocessed the immunoSEQ multiplex PCR reads with MiXCR, giving one entry per CDR3 protein. The table lists about 190,000 distinct CDR3 sequences, approximately 96% of them singletons. The source material was CD4+ T cells from PBMCs. The receptors stem from a human donor with Susac syndrome. Both conserved end residues are part of each CDR3. The D gene is left open where the match is weak. Some rows mark clone size as missing; the rest say once, few, many or name a class of expanded clone.

size,J,V,D,DNA,CDR3
.,TRBJ2-1,TRBV7-9,TRBD2,TGTGCCAGCAGCTCTCGACGGGGGGATTGGAATGAGCAGTTCTTC,CASSSRRGDWNEQFF
.,TRBJ1-2,TRBV6-2/TRBV6-3,.,TGTGCCAGCAGTTCCCGGTACGGGGATGGCTACACCTTC,CASSSRYGDGYTF
.,TRBJ1-2,TRBV5-4,.,TGTGCCAGTAAGACAGGAATCGGCTACACCTTC,CASKTGIGYTF
.,TRBJ1-2,TRBV4-3,.,TGCGCCAGCAGACCCACAGGGAACCCGGGAGGCTACACCTTC,CASRPTGNPGGYTF
.,TRBJ2-7,TRBV30,.,TGTGCCTGGAGGGGGAGTGGGGGGAACGAGCAGTACTTC,CAWRGSGGNEQYF
.,TRBJ2-7,TRBV29-1,TRBD1,TGCAGCGTTGATGGGACAGGGGCCTACGAGCAGTACTTC,CSVDGTGAYEQYF
.,TRBJ2-7,TRBV7-2,.,TGTGCCAGCAGCTTAGGCGGGGCTGACGAGCAGTACTTC,CASSLGGADEQYF
.,TRBJ1-1,TRBV10-3,TRBD1,TGTGCCATCAGCGGGACAGGGAACACTGAAGCTTTCTTT,CAISGTGNTEAFF
.,TRBJ2-7,TRBV29-1,TRBD2,TGCAGCGTTGAAGGCGGGGGACACGAGCAGTACTTC,CSVEGGGHEQYF
.,TRBJ2-6,TRBV6-5,.,TGTGCCAGCAGTTACGGTCGGCAGACCCACTCTGGGGCCAACGTCCTGACTTTC,CASSYGRQTHSGANVLTF
.,TRBJ2-3,TRBV5-6,.,TGTGCCAGCAGCCGATTTTCCGGCACAGATACGCAGTATTTT,CASSRFSGTDTQYF
.,TRBJ2-3,TRBV20-1,TRBD1,TGCAGTGCCCAAGGACAGGGAATTATCCCAGATACGCAGTATTTT,CSAQGQGIIPDTQYF
.,TRBJ1-5,TRBV7-8,TRBD1,TGTGCCAGCAGCTTACAACGGACAGGCCTTAATCAGCCCCAGCATTTT,CASSLQRTGLNQPQHF
.,TRBJ1-2,TRBV20-1,.,TGCAGTGCCGAAGCGACAGGATTCTATGGCTACACCTTC,CSAEATGFYGYTF
.,TRBJ1-2,TRBV10-3,TRBD1,TGTGCCATCAACCGGGACAGCCATGGCTACACCTTC,CAINRDSHGYTF
once,TRBJ1-2,TRBV3-1,.,TGTGCCAGCAGCCAATCTTTCTATGGCTACACCTTC,CASSQSFYGYTF
.,TRBJ2-6,TRBV4-3,.,TGCGCCAGCAGCCAAGACGACAGCTCTGGGGCCAACGTCCTGACTTTC,CASSQDDSSGANVLTF
.,TRBJ2-1,TRBV29-1,TRBD2,TGCAGCGTTGAAGACCCAGGACTAGCAGCCGAGCAGTTCTTC,CSVEDPGLAAEQFF
few,TRBJ1-2,TRBV6-6,.,TGTGCCAGCAGTCGGGACGGAGACTATGGCTACACCTTC,CASSRDGDYGYTF
.,TRBJ2-7,TRBV20-1,TRBD1,TGCAGTGCTTCCCTTGGGACAGGGGGTGACCGGGGCTACGAGCAGTACTTC,CSASLGTGGDRGYEQYF
.,TRBJ2-5,TRBV30,TRBD2,TGTGCCTGGAGACTAGCGGGGGGGCGGCAAGAGACCCAGTACTTC,CAWRLAGGRQETQYF
once,TRBJ2-5,TRBV24-1,.,TGTGCCACCAGTGATTCCAGGTTAGAGACCCAGTACTTC,CATSDSRLETQYF
.,TRBJ1-1,TRBV6-5,.,TGTGCCAGCAGTTACGGGGGACAGAACACTGAAGCTTTCTTT,CASSYGGQNTEAFF
.,TRBJ2-1,TRBV9,TRBD2,TGTGCCAGCCAATCTCCCGCGGGGGGGTCCTACAATGAGCAGTTCTTC,CASQSPAGGSYNEQFF
.,TRBJ2-7,TRBV6-2/TRBV6-3,TRBD2,TGTGCCAGCAGCCGCCCGGGACTAGCGGTCTACGAGCAGTACTTC,CASSRPGLAVYEQYF
.,TRBJ2-1,TRBV19,TRBD1,TGTGCCAGTATGGAGGACAGGGGGCTTCAGATGTACAATGAGCAGTTCTTC,CASMEDRGLQMYNEQFF
.,TRBJ1-1,TRBV20-1,.,TGCAGTGCTAGGGACACCCGGGCAACTGAAGCTTTCTTT,CSARDTRATEAFF
.,TRBJ1-6,TRBV7-2,TRBD1,TGTGCCAGCAGCTTATCCGCCGGGACAGGGCATTCACCCCTCCACTTT,CASSLSAGTGHSPLHF
.,TRBJ1-3,TRBV18,TRBD1,TGTGCCAGCTCACCAAAGACCGGGACAGAGAATGGAAACACCATATATTTT,CASSPKTGTENGNTIYF
.,TRBJ2-3,TRBV10-3,TRBD2,TGTGCCACGGGGCGGGCACTAGCGGGGGCCCGCACAGATACGCAGTATTTT,CATGRALAGARTDTQYF
.,TRBJ2-1,TRBV25-1,.,TGTGCCAGCAGCGATCCGAGTGAGCAGTTCTTC,CASSDPSEQFF
.,TRBJ1-5,TRBV20-1,.,TGCAGTGCTAGAGATCTCCAGGACTACAATCAGCCCCAGCATTTT,CSARDLQDYNQPQHF
.,TRBJ2-6,TRBV13,.,TGTGCCAGCAGCACAGACAGTGCCTCTGGGGCCAACGTCCTGACTTTC,CASSTDSASGANVLTF
.,TRBJ1-4,TRBV30,.,TGTGCCTGGAGTGTGGGGACAACTAATGAAAAACTGTTTTTT,CAWSVGTTNEKLFF
.,TRBJ1-1,TRBV9,.,TGTGCCAGCAGCAGAATCCTTGGCACTGAAGCTTTCTTT,CASSRILGTEAFF